The present TCR beta chain was sequenced within a study of T cell responses to AZD1222 COVID-19 vaccine. Findings of the study overall: White British ancestry dominated among donors, who included more females, and clonal diversity was possibly underestimated.

A word on this clone: The antigen is unknown.

The CDR3 runs to 15 residues. CDR1 is MNHEY, CDR2 SMNVEV, per germline (reference sequence). Trimming removed 5 bases at V and 0 bases at J, with 14 bases between. TCRdb's copy holds only in-frame clones and misses some; the assay was immunoSEQ multiplex PCR. This sample has around 110,000 clones, with 93% found just once. The chain uses TRBV27 and TRBJ2-7; the D gene is possibly TRBD2 (5 bases). The sequence was obtained from an adult in good health. The sequencing used peripheral blood, collected on day 0 of AZD1222 vaccination. The CDR3 is CASSSRTGSSYEQYF. In DNA form, the CDR3 reads TGTGCCAGCAGTAGTCGGACGGGAAGCTCCTACGAGCAGTACTTC.